Below, 7 T cell receptor beta chains from the same sample are listed, as sequenced in a study of shared clonotypes between healthy human individuals. This table comes from immunoSEQ multiplex PCR, and its TCRdb copy is limited to in-frame clones, with some not included. The repertoire holds approximately 2.3 million clones, with just over 90% as singletons. Sequencing was done on a sample of naive CD4+ T cells from PBMCs. Stated subset: CD45RA+ positively selected. All receptors come from a young man in good health. Some clones in this sample may be carry-over from other donors' samples.

The chain has TRBV7-9 and TRBJ1-1, with a possible D match to TRBD1 (6 bases). CDR1 is SEHNR and CDR2 is FQNEAQ in the germline V gene (reference sequence). This CDR3 region has 14 residues. Trimming stripped 5 bases from V and 2 bases from J, with 12 bases between. Here the CDR3 DNA reads TGTGCCAGCAGCGCAGGACAGTTAAACACTGAAGCTTTCTTT. Protein sequence: CASSAGQLNTEAFF. Together with reference TRBV7-9 and TRBJ1-1, the CDR3 gives the full variable domain: DTGVSQNPRHKITKRGQNVTFRCDPISEHNRLYWYRQTLGQGPEFLTYFQNEAQLEKSRLLSDRFSAERPKGSFSTLEIQRTEQGDSAMYLCASSAGQLNTEAFFGQGTRLTVV.

The V call is TRBV4-2, the J call TRBJ2-1; D is possibly TRBD1 or TRBD2 (7 bases each). V was clipped by 3 bases and J by 2 bases, with 17 bases between them. Germline V CDR1 and CDR2: LGHNA, YNFKEQ. CDR3 length: 17 residues. The DNA of the CDR3 is TGTGCCAGCAGCCACCCTCAGGGGGAGGGCCCCTACAATGAGCAGTTCTTC. Protein sequence: CASSHPQGEGPYNEQFF.

This chain links TRBV15 with TRBJ2-2; D gene uncertain. The CDR3 is made up of 14 amino acids. The germline V gene encodes CDR1 LNHNV and CDR2 YYDKDF (reference sequence). V lost 11 bases and J 6 bases, leaving 19 bases between the germline ends. CDR3 in DNA: TGTGCCGTCCGACCAGGCCACCCCGCCGGGGAGCTGTTTTTT. As protein: CAVRPGHPAGELFF.

The gene calls are TRBV5-4 and TRBJ1-1, with D tentatively TRBD1 (6 bases). With 3 bases removed from V and 1 base from J, the gap between germline ends came to 16 bases. This CDR3 comprises 16 residues. Germline V gene lookup returns CDR1 SGHNT and CDR2 YYREEE (reference sequence). CDR3 coding DNA: TGTGCCAGCAGCTCCCTCTTTCCAGGGGCGAACACTGAAGCTTTCTTT. Its translation: CASSSLFPGANTEAFF.

This clone was recorded only once. The chain is built from TRBV4-1 and TRBJ2-5; possibly TRBD2 for D (7 bases). Trimming removed 0 bases from V and 4 bases from J, with 15 bases in between. CDR1 and CDR2 from the germline V gene are MGHRA and YSYEKL. The CDR3 has 16 amino acids. This CDR3 reads CASSQDGVGGGETQYF. In nucleotides, the CDR3 is TGCGCCAGCAGCCAAGATGGGGTGGGAGGGGGAGAGACCCAGTACTTC.

This clone was detected once. The rearrangement links TRBV5-1 to TRBJ1-4; 7 bases are a match to TRBD1. CDR3 length equals 16 residues. The V gene's germline CDR1 is SGHRS and CDR2 YFSETQ. Trimming at V came to 0 bases and at J to 7 bases, leaving 9 bases not matched to a gene. The CDR3 spells CASSLVTGEGAEKLFF. The CDR3 region has the DNA TGCGCCAGCAGCTTGGTGACCGGCGAGGGGGCTGAAAAACTGTTTTTT.

The chain has TRBV28 and TRBJ2-1; the match to TRBD1 covers 8 bases. CDR1 and CDR2 from the germline V gene are MDHEN and SYDVKM. CDR3 length: 14 amino acids. J was trimmed by 6 bases and V by 7 bases; bases with no gene match: 8. The CDR3 DNA sequence: TGTGCCAGCACCGCAGGGGGCTCGGGCAATGAGCAGTTCTTC. Amino acid sequence: CASTAGGSGNEQFF.